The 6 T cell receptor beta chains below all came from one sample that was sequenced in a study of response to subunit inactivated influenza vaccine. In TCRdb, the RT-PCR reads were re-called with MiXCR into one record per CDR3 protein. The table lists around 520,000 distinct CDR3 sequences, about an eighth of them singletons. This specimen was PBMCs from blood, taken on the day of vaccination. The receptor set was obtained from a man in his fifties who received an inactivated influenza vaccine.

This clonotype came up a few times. The CDR3 bases are TGCAGTGCTAGAGTTAGGGCAGGGAACTCCTACGAGCAGTACTTC. Translated: CSARVRAGNSYEQYF. The genes are TRBV20-1 and TRBJ2-7; TRBD1 is a possible D gene (5 bases). From germline, CDR1 is DFQATT and CDR2 SNEGSKA (reference sequence). The germline V and J ends were trimmed by 1 base and 0 bases, with 13 bases remaining between them. This CDR3 comprises 15 residues.

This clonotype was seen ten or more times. The CDR3 region is CSAPGTSGYTDTQYF. In nucleotides, the CDR3 is TGCAGTGCTCCCGGGACTAGCGGCTACACAGATACGCAGTATTTT. The rearrangement joins TRBV20-1 to TRBJ2-3; 11 bases line up with TRBD2. CDR1 and CDR2 from the germline V gene are DFQATT and SNEGSKA (reference sequence). This CDR3 spans 15 amino acids. The V segment lost 5 bases and the J segment 2 bases; nucleotides outside the gene matches: 6.

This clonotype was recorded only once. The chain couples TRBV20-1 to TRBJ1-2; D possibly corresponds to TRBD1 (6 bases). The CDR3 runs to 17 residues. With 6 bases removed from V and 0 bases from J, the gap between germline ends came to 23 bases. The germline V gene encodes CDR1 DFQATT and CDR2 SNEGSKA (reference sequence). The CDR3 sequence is CSARSTTGYCSNYGYTF. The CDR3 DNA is TGCAGTGCCAGATCGACGACAGGATACTGCTCTAACTATGGCTACACCTTC.

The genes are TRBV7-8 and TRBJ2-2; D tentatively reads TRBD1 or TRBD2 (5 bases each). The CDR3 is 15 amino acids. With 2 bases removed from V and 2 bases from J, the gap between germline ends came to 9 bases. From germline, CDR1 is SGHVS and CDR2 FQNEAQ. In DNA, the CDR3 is TGTGCCAGCAGCTTATTTGGGGACAACACCGGGGAGCTGTTTTTT. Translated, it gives CASSLFGDNTGELFF.

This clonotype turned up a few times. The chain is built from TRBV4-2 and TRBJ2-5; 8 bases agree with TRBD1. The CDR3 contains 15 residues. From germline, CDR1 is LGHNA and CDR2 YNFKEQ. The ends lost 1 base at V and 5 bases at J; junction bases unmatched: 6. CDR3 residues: CASSQGTGTEETQYF. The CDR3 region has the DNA TGTGCCAGCAGCCAAGGGACAGGGACGGAGGAGACCCAGTACTTC.

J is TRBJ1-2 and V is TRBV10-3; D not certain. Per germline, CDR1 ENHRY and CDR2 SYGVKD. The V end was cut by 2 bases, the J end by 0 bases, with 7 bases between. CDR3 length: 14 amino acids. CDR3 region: CAISETAANYGYTF. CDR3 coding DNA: TGTGCCATCAGTGAGACAGCCGCTAACTATGGCTACACCTTC.